Shown below are 18 T cell receptor beta chains from a single sample sequenced in a study of T cell responses to AZD1222 COVID-19 vaccine (dated by TCRdb to the early 2020s). The library was produced with the immunoSEQ multiplex PCR assay. TCRdb holds this immuneACCESS table with in-frame rearrangements only. Some clones are missing; in checked studies, unresolved V genes explain under half, and the rest has no known cause. The sample table lists 100,000 to 150,000 clones, roughly 87% of them with a count of one. About 4.4% of the sample is taken by the ten largest. Interpreted using the paper, the time point label stands for: baseline before first vaccination. The intended sense of this specimen's treatment or condition label: meningococcal conjugate vaccine given as trial control. The specimen comprised peripheral blood, sampled on day 0 of MenACWY control vaccination. The receptor source for this set is an adult in good health.

The chain couples TRBV7-8 to TRBJ1-2; no reliable D call. The CDR3 has 14 amino acids. Germline V lookup: CDR1 SGHVS, CDR2 FQNEAQ. V lost 3 bases and J 0 bases, leaving 8 bases between the germline ends. The CDR3 nucleotides read TGTGCCAGCAGCTTGGTACAGTCTAACTATGGCTACACCTTC. It is translated as CASSLVQSNYGYTF.

This chain links TRBV18 with TRBJ1-2; TRBD1 aligns across 8 bases. Germline-derived CDR1 and CDR2 are KGHSH and LQKENI. The ends lost 3 bases at V and 0 bases at J; junction bases unmatched: 6. The CDR3 sequence is 16 residues long. DNA for the CDR3: TGTGCCAGCTCACCCGGGGACAGGTTAGCTAACTATGGCTACACCTTC. It translates to CASSPGDRLANYGYTF. The full variable domain, completed using reference TRBV18 and TRBJ1-2, is NAGVMQNPRHLVRRRGQEARLRCSPMKGHSHVYWYRQLPEEGLKFMVYLQKENIIDESGMPKERFSAEFPKEGPSILRIQQVVRGDSAAYFCASSPGDRLANYGYTFGSGTRLTVV.

The V and J genes are TRBV6-5 and TRBJ2-2; D is ambiguous. This CDR3 comprises 13 residues. V lost 10 bases and J 0 bases, leaving 9 bases between the germline ends. Germline V gene sequence: CDR1 MNHEY, CDR2 SVGAGI. This CDR3 reads CATIQANTGELFF. In DNA, the CDR3 is TGTGCCACCATCCAGGCGAACACCGGGGAGCTGTTTTTT.

This clone was seen once. Additional DNA sequences in this sample encode the identical CDR3. The chain couples TRBV19 to TRBJ1-5; 9 bases match TRBD1. The V segment lost 9 bases and the J segment 2 bases; nucleotides outside the gene matches: 2. CDR1 and CDR2 from the germline V gene are LNHDA and SQIVND (reference sequence). The length of the CDR3 is 13 residues. The CDR3 loop is CASDRGGNQPQHF. DNA for the CDR3: TGTGCCAGCGACAGGGGGGGCAATCAGCCCCAGCATTTT. Complete variable domain (other parts from reference TRBV19 and TRBJ1-5): DGGITQSPKYLFRKEGQNVTLSCEQNLNHDAMYWYRQDPGQGLRLIYYSQIVNDFQKGDIAEGYSVSREKKESFPLTVTSAQKNPTAFYLCASDRGGNQPQHFGDGTRLSIL.

This chain connects TRBV6-2 or TRBV6-3 to TRBJ1-5, with TRBD1 matching 9 bases. This CDR3 has 18 amino acids. Germline CDR1 reads MNHEY; CDR2 reads SVGEGT. After removal of 0 bases from V and 4 bases from J, the junction contained 10 bases not matched to a gene. CDR3 residues: CASSYSLPGQGINQPQHF. CDR3 bases: TGTGCCAGCAGTTACTCCCTACCGGGACAGGGTATAAATCAGCCCCAGCATTTT.

This clone has only one observation. V usage is TRBV5-1 and J usage is TRBJ2-5, with TRBD1 identical over 12 bases. V shed 0 bases, J shed 5 bases, and the junction held 2 bases outside the gene matches. Per the germline V gene, CDR1 is SGHRS and CDR2 is YFSETQ. The CDR3 consists of 15 residues. DNA for the CDR3: TGCGCCAGCAGCTTGGGGGACAGGGGGCGGGAGACCCAGTACTTC. Amino acid sequence: CASSLGDRGRETQYF. Combining the CDR3 with reference TRBV5-1 and TRBJ2-5 gives the whole variable domain KAGVTQTPRYLIKTRGQQVTLSCSPISGHRSVSWYQQTPGQGLQFLFEYFSETQRNKGNFPGRFSGRQFSNSRSEMNVSTLELGDSALYLCASSLGDRGRETQYFGPGTRLLVL.

The V gene is TRBV5-6, the J gene TRBJ2-1; a weak D match, TRBD2 (5 bases). The germline V gene encodes CDR1 SGHDT and CDR2 YYEEEE. The CDR3 has 13 amino acids. The germline V and J ends were trimmed by 3 bases and 6 bases, with 10 bases remaining between them. CDR3 sequence reads: CASSWTDFNEQFF. The CDR3 bases are TGTGCCAGCAGCTGGACTGACTTCAATGAGCAGTTCTTC.

This chain links TRBV25-1 with TRBJ1-2, with 7 bases identical to TRBD1. Germline-derived CDR1 and CDR2 are MGHDK and SYGVNS. This CDR3 has 14 residues. Trimming cost V 4 bases and J 7 bases; bases outside gene matches: 9. CDR3 in amino acids: CASSAAPGTAGYTF. The CDR3 coding sequence is TGTGCCAGCAGTGCTGCTCCCGGGACAGCTGGCTACACCTTC.

J is TRBJ1-5 and V is TRBV2; 8 positions match TRBD1. Trimming cost V 4 bases and J 5 bases; bases outside gene matches: 1. The germline gives CDR1 SNHLY, CDR2 FYNNEI. The CDR3 has 13 amino acids. The CDR3 here is CASSGTGHQPQHF. The DNA for the CDR3 is TGTGCCAGCAGTGGGACAGGGCATCAGCCCCAGCATTTT. Variable domain in full (rest from reference TRBV2 and TRBJ1-5): EPEVTQTPSHQVTQMGQEVILRCVPISNHLYFYWYRQILGQKVEFLVSFYNNEISEKSEIFDDQFSVERPDGSNFTLKIRSTKLEDSAMYFCASSGTGHQPQHFGDGTRLSIL.

This clone appeared a single time. The V and J genes are TRBV7-2 and TRBJ2-1, with TRBD2 matching over 8 bases. Per germline, CDR1 SGHTA and CDR2 FQGNSA. With 4 bases clipped from V and 4 bases from J, the junction kept 3 bases outside the gene matches. There are 14 residues in the CDR3. The CDR3 loop reads CASSSAGAYNEQFF. CDR3 in DNA: TGTGCCAGCAGCTCAGCGGGGGCATACAATGAGCAGTTCTTC.

This sequence joins TRBV6-4 and TRBJ2-2; D unclear. V shed 0 bases and J shed 0 bases, with 8 bases lying between them. The CDR3 runs to 16 residues. Germline CDR1 MRHNA, CDR2 SNTAGT. DNA of the CDR3: TGTGCCAGCAGTGACTCGGGCATCGCGAACACCGGGGAGCTGTTTTTT. It is translated as CASSDSGIANTGELFF.

The chain couples TRBV19 to TRBJ2-1; 9 bases agree with TRBD1. CDR1 and CDR2 from the germline V gene are LNHDA and SQIVND (reference sequence). After removal of 4 bases from V and 0 bases from J, the junction contained 10 bases not matched to a gene. The CDR3 is 18 amino acids. The DNA of the CDR3 is TGTGCCAGTAGTACTAAAATGACAGGGGGTCCCTCCTACAATGAGCAGTTCTTC. The encoded protein is CASSTKMTGGPSYNEQFF.

This rearrangement joins TRBV18 to TRBJ1-6; D is ambiguous. Germline lookup yields CDR1 KGHSH and CDR2 LQKENI. Between the trimmed V and J ends, which lost 0 bases and 6 bases, there was a span of 18 bases. The CDR3 spans 18 residues. The CDR3 sequence: CASSPPIQAVGFNSPLHF. Written as DNA, the CDR3 is TGTGCCAGCTCACCACCGATCCAGGCCGTGGGGTTTAATTCACCCCTCCACTTT.

The rearrangement joins TRBV11-3 to TRBJ2-4; D not resolved. The CDR3 runs 14 residues. In germline, CDR1 is SGHNT, CDR2 YENEEA. The ends were cut back, 0 bases at V and 1 base at J, with 4 bases in the middle. The CDR3 region is CASSLDRAKNIQYF. Written as DNA, the CDR3 is TGTGCCAGCAGCTTAGACAGGGCCAAAAACATTCAGTACTTC.

This chain joins TRBV28 and TRBJ2-2; D call uncertain. Trimming took 8 bases from V and 2 from J, leaving 6 bases between them. CDR1 and CDR2 (germline): MDHEN, SYDVKM. This CDR3 is built from 12 residues. CDR3 sequence reads: CASDSNTGELFF. CDR3 in DNA: TGTGCCAGCGACTCAAACACCGGGGAGCTGTTTTTT. The full variable domain, rest sourced from reference TRBV28 and TRBJ2-2, is DVKVTQSSRYLVKRTGEKVFLECVQDMDHENMFWYRQDPGLGLRLIYFSYDVKMKEKGDIPEGYSVSREKKERFSLILESASTNQTSMYLCASDSNTGELFFGEGSRLTVL.

CDR3 region: CATRDSFNYGYTF. Here the CDR3 DNA reads TGTGCCACCCGGGACAGCTTCAACTATGGCTACACCTTC. The rearrangement joins TRBV19 to TRBJ1-2, with 7 bases that match TRBD1. Germline V gives CDR1 LNHDA, CDR2 SQIVND (reference sequence). V shed 10 bases and J 2 bases; nucleotides not matched to a gene: 7. The CDR3 extends over 13 amino acids. The variable domain in full, completed from reference TRBV19 and TRBJ1-2, reads DGGITQSPKYLFRKEGQNVTLSCEQNLNHDAMYWYRQDPGQGLRLIYYSQIVNDFQKGDIAEGYSVSREKKESFPLTVTSAQKNPTAFYLCATRDSFNYGYTFGSGTRLTVV.

This rearrangement joins TRBV27 to TRBJ2-3; tentatively, D is TRBD1 or TRBD2 (5 bases each). Germline assignment: CDR1 MNHEY and CDR2 SMNVEV (reference sequence). This CDR3 has 21 residues. The V end lost 0 bases, the J end lost 3 bases, and 28 bases lay between the germline ends. CDR3 protein: CASSLSAWVGAGAVRTDTQYF. DNA of the CDR3: TGTGCCAGCAGTTTATCCGCCTGGGTAGGGGCCGGGGCGGTACGTACAGATACGCAGTATTTT.

The V gene is TRBV10-3, the J gene TRBJ1-1; D unresolved. V lost 4 bases to trimming and J lost 1 base, with 4 bases between them. The germline V gene has CDR1 ENHRY and CDR2 SYGVKD. This CDR3 comprises 12 residues. CDR3: CAISVKNTEAFF. Written as DNA, the CDR3 is TGTGCCATCAGTGTAAAGAACACTGAAGCTTTCTTT.